A selection of T cell receptor beta chains follows, all from one sample in a study of blood T cell repertoires in COVID-19. Measured with immunoSEQ multiplex PCR; TCRdb has only the in-frame clones, and not every one. Of about 250,000 clones listed, about four fifths are singletons. The source material was peripheral blood. The receptors originated from a man older than 75 with acute or convalescent COVID-19. CDR3s include the opening cysteine and the closing phenylalanine or tryptophan. The D gene is left open where the match is weak. The listing skips clone size in some rows; elsewhere it reads once, few, many or a size class.

abundance | d_gene | j_gene | v_gene | CDR3nt | CDR3aa
. | . | TRBJ2-7 | TRBV19 | TGTGCCAGTAGCCCTCTGAACAGGCCCTACGAGCAGTACTTC | CASSPLNRPYEQYF
. | TRBD1 | TRBJ2-3 | TRBV18 | TGTGCCAGCTCACCACAGGGACAGGCCTCCACAGATACGCAGTATTTT | CASSPQGQASTDTQYF
. | . | TRBJ1-4 | TRBV6-5 | TGTGCCAGCAGTTCCCCTCGGGAAAAACTGTTTTTT | CASSSPREKLFF
once | . | TRBJ1-2 | TRBV5-8 | TGTGCCAGCAGCTTGTGGTTGGTCGCGGGGAGCGGCTACACCTTC | CASSLWLVAGSGYTF
. | . | TRBJ1-2 | TRBV21-1 | TGTGCCAGCAGCAAGGGGGGACAGGGAAACGGGCTTAACTATGGCTACACCTTC | CASSKGGQGNGLNYGYTF
. | . | TRBJ1-6 | TRBV10-3 | TGTGCCTCCGGTAGGCGGGAGGCTGAGTTTAATTCACCCCTCCACTTT | CASGRREAEFNSPLHF
few | TRBD1 | TRBJ2-3 | TRBV19 | TGTGCCAGTCAACTACAGGGGTTTACCACAGATACGCAGTATTTT | CASQLQGFTTDTQYF
. | TRBD1 | TRBJ2-2 | TRBV15 | TGTGCCACCAGCCGGGACAGGGGTACCACCGGGGAGCTGTTTTTT | CATSRDRGTTGELFF
. | . | TRBJ2-7 | TRBV6-5 | TGTGCCAGCAGTCGGACAACTTCCTACGAGCAGTACTTC | CASSRTTSYEQYF
. | . | TRBJ1-2 | TRBV5-5 | TGTGCCAGCAGCTTGGAAGTAGGACACCATAACTATGGCTACACCTTC | CASSLEVGHHNYGYTF
. | . | TRBJ1-1 | TRBV4-2 | TGTGCCAGCAGCTTCCGGACAGAGGCTGAAGCTTTCTTT | CASSFRTEAEAFF
. | TRBD1 | TRBJ1-1 | TRBV3-1/TRBV3-2 | TGTGCCAGCAGCCCATTGGACAGGGGAGGCACTGAAGCTTTCTTT | CASSPLDRGGTEAFF
. | . | TRBJ1-2 | TRBV28 | TGTGCCAGCAGTTTAAGAACAGACCCTGGCTACACCTTC | CASSLRTDPGYTF
. | . | TRBJ1-3 | TRBV28 | TGTGCCAGCACCGCAGGGGCGGGAAACACCATATATTTT | CASTAGAGNTIYF
. | TRBD2 | TRBJ2-2 | TRBV28 | TGTGCCAGCAGTTCCCAGCGGGGGATGGTTCGGGGGGAGCTGTTTTTT | CASSSQRGMVRGELFF
. | . | TRBJ1-6 | TRBV5-1 | TGCGCCAGCAGCCCGGAGGGTCAGCGGAATTCACCCCTCCACTTT | CASSPEGQRNSPLHF
. | TRBD1 | TRBJ1-4 | TRBV28 | TGTGCCAGCAGTCGTACGCCCGGGACAGGGCTGTTTTTT | CASSRTPGTGLFF
. | . | TRBJ1-3 | TRBV19 | TGTGCCAGTAGTATATCAGTAAACTCTGGAAACACCATATATTTT | CASSISVNSGNTIYF
. | . | TRBJ1-5 | TRBV6-6 | TGTGCCAGCAGTTCGGTGAAGGACTATAGCAATCAGCCCCAGCATTTT | CASSSVKDYSNQPQHF
. | . | TRBJ1-6 | TRBV29-1 | TGCAGCGTTGGTATGAGGGTTTGCTCACCCCTCCACTTT | CSVGMRVCSPLHF
. | TRBD1 | TRBJ1-1 | TRBV18 | TGTGCCAGCTCACCTGTCGCCACAGGGGGGAACACTGAAGCTTTCTTT | CASSPVATGGNTEAFF
. | TRBD2 | TRBJ2-4 | TRBV28 | TGTGCCAGCAGTTCGGGGGGAGCCAAAAACATTCAGTACTTC | CASSSGGAKNIQYF
. | TRBD1 | TRBJ1-4 | TRBV5-1 | TGCGCCAGCAGCTTGTCGTCGACAGGGGGTAAAGAAAAACTGTTTTTT | CASSLSSTGGKEKLFF
. | . | TRBJ2-2 | TRBV6-4 | TGTGCCAGCAGTGTATCGGGGAGGAGCACCGGGGAGCTGTTTTTT | CASSVSGRSTGELFF
few | . | TRBJ1-6 | TRBV5-5 | TGTGCCAGCAGCTCTACTTCACCGGGACACCTGCGTGATTCACCCCTCCACTTT | CASSSTSPGHLRDSPLHF
. | . | TRBJ1-3 | TRBV28 | TGTGCCAGCAGTTCGACCTATGGGGCAGTTGGAAACACCATATATTTT | CASSSTYGAVGNTIYF
. | . | TRBJ2-7 | TRBV10-3 | TGTGCCATCAGTGAGGGGGCTGGCGGAACCTACGAGCAGTACTTC | CAISEGAGGTYEQYF
few | TRBD1 | TRBJ1-6 | TRBV10-2 | TGCGCCAGCAGTGAGGGACAGGGAGGTTCACCCCTCCACTTT | CASSEGQGGSPLHF
. | . | TRBJ2-1 | TRBV29-1 | TGCAGCGTTGAAATAGAGGGATCCTACAATGAGCAGTTCTTC | CSVEIEGSYNEQFF